Below are 16 T cell receptor beta chains sequenced from a single sample in a study of somatic mutations in cytotoxic T cells in rheumatoid arthritis. Profiled with immunoSEQ multiplex PCR; TCRdb holds only in-frame clones, not every one. Counted here are 20,000 or so clones, 65% to 75% occurring once; the ten biggest clones make up about 5.7%. Sequenced: CD8+ T cells sorted from blood. The receptor set was obtained from a man in his sixties in good health.

The rearrangement links TRBV5-1 to TRBJ1-1; 7 nucleotides match TRBD1. Trimming cost V 4 bases and J 7 bases; bases outside gene matches: 10. Germline CDR1 SGHRS, CDR2 YFSETQ. This CDR3 is 14 amino acids long. CDR3 in amino acids: CASSPHRGMVEAFF. The CDR3 nucleotides read TGCGCCAGCAGCCCGCACAGGGGCATGGTTGAAGCTTTCTTT.

This rearrangement joins TRBV4-1 to TRBJ2-7; D unresolved. Germline lookup yields CDR1 MGHRA and CDR2 YSYEKL. Trimming stripped 2 bases from V and 0 bases from J, with 5 bases between. This CDR3 region has 13 residues. CDR3 sequence reads: CASSQLSSYEQYF. CDR3 coding DNA: TGCGCCAGCAGCCAACTGAGCTCCTACGAGCAGTACTTC.

The rearrangement links TRBV11-3 to TRBJ2-2; weak D call: TRBD1 (6 bases). This CDR3 is built from 17 residues. CDR1 SGHNT and CDR2 YENEEA come from the germline V gene. Trimming removed 1 base from V and 0 bases from J, with 12 bases in between. The chain's CDR3 is CASSLVQGPANTGELFF. CDR3 DNA: TGTGCCAGCAGCTTAGTGCAGGGGCCAGCGAACACCGGGGAGCTGTTTTTT.

The chain has TRBV4-1 and TRBJ2-5; 11 nucleotides line up with TRBD2. Germline assignment: CDR1 MGHRA and CDR2 YSYEKL. Trimming cost V 1 base and J 6 bases; bases outside gene matches: 7. The CDR3 extends over 16 amino acids. CDR3 in amino acids: CASSQGTSGGHKTQYF. For the CDR3, the DNA is TGCGCCAGCAGCCAAGGTACTAGCGGGGGCCACAAGACCCAGTACTTC.

This clone occurred a few times. The rearrangement links TRBV27 to TRBJ2-7, with 13 positions matching TRBD2. V was clipped by 0 bases and J by 1 base; unmatched bases: 3. The CDR3 extends over 17 amino acids. Germline values: CDR1 MNHEY, CDR2 SMNVEV (reference sequence). CDR3 in amino acids: CASSLSVGLAGSYEQYF. As DNA, the CDR3 is TGTGCCAGCAGTTTATCTGTGGGACTAGCGGGATCCTACGAGCAGTACTTC.

In its sample, this clone is medium-sized (0.01 to 0.1%). The chain carries TRBV4-1 and TRBJ2-7; D may be TRBD2 (6 bases). Germline V lookup: CDR1 MGHRA, CDR2 YSYEKL. This CDR3 is 14 amino acids long. V was clipped by 0 bases and J by 0 bases, with 6 bases between them. The CDR3 reads CASSQERDSYEQYF. The CDR3 nucleotides are TGCGCCAGCAGCCAAGAGCGGGACTCCTACGAGCAGTACTTC.

The J gene is TRBJ1-3, the V gene TRBV9; D ambiguous. Between the trimmed V and J ends, which lost 0 bases and 0 bases, there was a span of 7 bases. Germline V gene lookup returns CDR1 SGDLS and CDR2 YYNGEE. This CDR3 contains 15 residues. The CDR3 spells CASSVGLSSGNTIYF. CDR3 DNA: TGTGCCAGCAGCGTAGGACTGAGCTCTGGAAACACCATATATTTT.

V and J are TRBV11-2 and TRBJ2-1; the match to TRBD2 covers 8 bases. The CDR3 spans 15 residues. Germline-derived CDR1 and CDR2 are SGHAT and FQNNGV. V was clipped by 7 bases and J by 4 bases; unmatched bases: 9. CDR3 DNA sequence: TGTGCCAGCACCTCTCTGCCTAGCGGGTACAATGAGCAGTTCTTC. This sequence encodes CASTSLPSGYNEQFF.

The sample holds a few counts of this clone. J is TRBJ2-3 and V is TRBV6-1, with 12 nucleotides matching TRBD2. This CDR3 has 15 residues. Looked up from germline, CDR1 is MNHNS and CDR2 is SASEGT. After removal of 6 bases from V and 3 bases from J, the junction contained 4 bases not matched to a gene. As DNA, the CDR3 is TGTGCCAGCAGAAAGACTAGCGGGAGAACAGATACGCAGTATTTT. This gives the protein CASRKTSGRTDTQYF.

This clone was counted a few times. This chain connects TRBV6-6 to TRBJ2-5, with 9 bases matching TRBD1. Germline lookup yields CDR1 MNHNY and CDR2 SVGAGI (reference sequence). V shed 5 bases, J shed 4 bases, and the junction held 11 bases outside the gene matches. The CDR3 covers 16 residues. DNA for the CDR3: TGTGCCAGCAGTCCCCGGGACAGGGAAAGGGGAGAGACCCAGTACTTC. It encodes CASSPRDRERGETQYF.

A word on this clone: Given a far larger clone just one base away, this is likely a sequencing read error. The rearrangement links TRBV29-1 to TRBJ2-1; 8 bases match TRBD2. After removal of 6 bases from V and 6 bases from J, the junction contained 7 bases not matched to a gene. This CDR3 region has 13 residues. Per the germline V gene, CDR1 is SQVTM and CDR2 is ANQGSEA. Written as DNA, the CDR3 is TGCAGCGTGGTACTAGCGGAAATCAATGAGCAGTTCTTC. Its protein product is CSVVLAEINEQFF.

V gene TRBV5-6 combines with J gene TRBJ1-2; 9 bases are shared with TRBD1. The CDR3 consists of 14 residues. Losses at the gene ends were 1 base for V and 7 bases for J; bases not matched to a gene: 5. CDR1 is SGHDT and CDR2 is YYEEEE in the germline V gene. CDR3 nucleotide sequence: TGTGCCAGCAGCTTGTCGGGACAGGGACGTGGCTACACCTTC. Protein product: CASSLSGQGRGYTF.

Judged by abundance, this clone is medium-sized. The chain joins TRBV4-1 to TRBJ2-7, with D perhaps TRBD1 (6 bases). The germline gives CDR1 MGHRA, CDR2 YSYEKL. This CDR3 contains 15 residues. Trimming took 1 base from V and 2 from J, leaving 12 bases between them. This chain's CDR3 is CASSQGPGDTYEQYF. CDR3 bases: TGCGCCAGCAGCCAAGGACCCGGGGACACCTACGAGCAGTACTTC.

The chain links TRBV19 to TRBJ2-3; 12 nucleotides align to TRBD2. V lost 5 bases, J lost 2 bases, and 5 bases stayed unmatched. Germline CDR1 and CDR2: LNHDA and SQIVND (reference sequence). This CDR3 has 16 amino acids. The CDR3 sequence is CASSVTSGGHTDTQYF. CDR3 nucleotides: TGTGCCAGTAGTGTGACTAGCGGGGGACACACAGATACGCAGTATTTT. Filled out from reference TRBV19 and TRBJ2-3, the complete variable domain reads DGGITQSPKYLFRKEGQNVTLSCEQNLNHDAMYWYRQDPGQGLRLIYYSQIVNDFQKGDIAEGYSVSREKKESFPLTVTSAQKNPTAFYLCASSVTSGGHTDTQYFGPGTRLTVL.

This clone occurred once. The chain carries TRBV5-1 and TRBJ2-1; TRBD2 matches 11 bases. The CDR3 has 18 residues. Germline trimming cut 1 base from V and 2 bases from J; bases unmatched to any gene: 8. Germline V lookup: CDR1 SGHRS, CDR2 YFSETQ. The CDR3 DNA follows: TGCGCCAGCAGCTTGTTCCCTAGCGGGGGGACGACCTACAATGAGCAGTTCTTC. This encodes CASSLFPSGGTTYNEQFF.

J is TRBJ2-2 and V is TRBV5-8, with D possibly being TRBD2 (7 bases). CDR1 and CDR2 (germline): SGHTS, YDEGEE. V was clipped by 3 bases and J by 5 bases, with 17 bases between them. This CDR3 region has 16 residues. This chain's CDR3 is CASSSRGGAGTGELFF. The CDR3 nucleotides read TGTGCCAGCAGCTCCAGAGGGGGGGCCGGTACCGGGGAGCTGTTTTTT.